The sequence of this T cell receptor (beta chain) was determined in a study of cytomegalovirus exposure and HLA in healthy donors listed by TCRdb under 2017. About the study as a whole: In an earlier analysis of about 560 of the donors, 276 Gb of sequence data and approximately 120 million unique TCR beta sequences from 150 million to 200 million T cells were reported. About 320 gigabases of sequencing data and approximately 84 million unique TCR sequences were included in an early release covering 550 to 650 HLA-typed donors. The genetic ancestry cluster associated with self-reported Caucasian donors included 65% to 90% of the approximately 410 genotyped donors. The aim of the study was to test whether cataloging public T cell receptors could identify signatures of past pathogen exposure. The study used immunosequencing to profile the T cell repertoires of approximately 690 subjects and linked those repertoires to cytomegalovirus serostatus. In addition to the first cohort of roughly 670 subjects, a separate validation cohort of 100 to 150 different subjects was used. High-throughput TCR immunosequencing, statistical association of individual TCRs with disease status, and machine learning were combined to predict cytomegalovirus infection status. A later analysis re-analyzed previously published TCR beta repertoires from 666 donors and added high-resolution HLA genotyping to study TCR occurrence patterns. Rather than using new phenotypic data, the later analysis identified candidate immune exposures from TCR beta sequences and from how often those sequences occurred across donors. An earlier analysis of a few hundred of the donors applied high-throughput TCR beta sequencing to assess whether each TCR beta V gene segment acted as functional or pseudogenic. Alongside the repertoire data, information on donor age, sex, ethnicity and CMV serostatus was compiled. A later genetic analysis used genome-wide SNP genotypes for about 65% of the 666 donors, treating that subset as a discovery cohort. Every repertoire in the discovery cohort had been generated on one and the same sequencing platform. Both class I and class II loci were covered by HLA typing, at four-digit resolution. The number of typed donors differed by locus: about 620-640 for A, B, C, DRB1 and DQB1; 500 to 550 for DQA1; over 600 for DPA1; and some 430 for DPB1. Four or five DR-DQ haplotypes were handled as single units for association and clustering, since linkage in the cohort was strong. Across 398 genotyped donors of the cohort, an average of approximately 240,000 unique TCR beta nucleotide sequences per donor were sequenced, and approximately 17% of those sequences were non-productive.

The method was the immunoSEQ multiplex PCR assay. For the multiplex PCR, a mixture combining 60 forward primers for TCR Vbeta segments and 13 reverse primers for TCR Jbeta segments was used. The CDR3 region of rearranged TCR beta genes was amplified from genomic DNA with a multiplex PCR assay. The Illumina HiSeq System was used to sequence the amplified TCR beta libraries as 87-base-pair reads. The source study handled its data this way. In a later analysis, tens of millions of unique TCR beta chains were counted across the roughly 610 repertoires, and roughly 11 million of these chains were shared by at least two donors. Raw reads were error-corrected and collapsed into unique sequences with a nearest-neighbor algorithm that merged closely related sequences to remove PCR and sequencing errors. CDR3 sequences were aligned to IMGT reference sequences to assign V, D and J gene segments. For a sequence to be retained, a match of at least six nucleotides to both a V gene segment and a J gene segment was required. Rearrangements were called productive when the CDR3 lacked stop codons and stayed in frame with V and J; all others were non-productive. CDR3 was defined according to IMGT convention as the region running from the second conserved V-encoded cysteine to the conserved J-encoded phenylalanine. In an earlier analysis of just under 600 of the donors, sequences lacking an unambiguous match to a single V gene segment were excluded. In an earlier analysis of approximately 560 of the donors, a V segment was called functional when productive rearrangements were above 56.7%, and segregating when the standard deviation between donors exceeded 5%. A statistical classification framework was developed to diagnose cytomegalovirus status using the catalog of TCR beta chain sequences. V and J gene assignment, in a later analysis, came from comparing TCR nucleotide sequences with IMGT/GENE-DB human TR gene sequences. A later analysis assigned CDR3 sequences and most-parsimonious VDJ recombination scenarios with the TCRdist pipeline. In a later analysis, every TCR beta chain was defined by the combination of its CDR3 amino acid sequence and its V-gene family, and reads without a unique V-gene family were dropped. To address suspected cross-contamination and a sequencing artifact, a later analysis removed several hundred highly shared, low-generation-probability nucleotide sequences. In a later analysis, a clonal expansion index for each public chain was calculated from normalized within-repertoire ranks of inferred template counts. In a later analysis, generation probabilities were computed using a VDJ recombination model fitted to out-of-frame rearrangements, and the results were checked against IGoR. A later analysis scored TCR-TCR, TCR-HLA and TCR-CMV co-occurrence with hypergeometric tests, applying a repertoire-size bias correction to TCR pairs. False discovery rates were estimated in a later analysis by permuting HLA or CMV assignments 20 times. In a later analysis, co-occurring TCRs were grouped using DBSCAN, with TCRdist sequence similarity added in when clustering inside HLA-allele-positive subsets. Repertoires with fewer than 30,000 or more than 120,000 public chains, plus five repertoires with anomalous nucleotide sharing, were excluded from co-occurrence clustering. TCRdb took over this immuneACCESS table, retaining in-frame rearrangements with V and J assigned. Such tables are incomplete; in checked studies, under half of the missing clones stem from an unresolved V gene, and the remainder is unexplained. D and trimming come from the DNA, and the V and J calls and clone size come from that table. This sample is represented by some 140,000 clones; approximately 10% of them were singletons. More than 6.5% of the sample is held by the ten biggest clonotypes.

In total, 500 to 700 healthy bone marrow donors made up the cohort. At the time of sampling, every cohort member was nominally healthy, though immune exposures that went unrecorded were likely present. The donor was CMV seropositive and was included in the group of some 290 seropositive cohort members. Each donor provided a peripheral blood sample, and peripheral blood mononuclear cells were used for TCR beta sequencing. Genomic DNA extraction from the blood cell samples was performed with the Qiagen DNeasy Blood Extraction Kit. Study-wide conclusions, independent of this receptor: According to a later analysis, parvovirus B19, influenza, CMV and Epstein-Barr virus appeared linked to several top co-occurrence clusters. The authors suggested that the approach could potentially be generalized to other disease states and immunological phenotypes. In a later genetic analysis, a missense DCLRE1C variant was associated with V-gene and J-gene trimming of TCR beta chains, and the association was replicated in an independent cohort. A later analysis found that most CMV-associated TCR beta chains appeared HLA-restricted, with HLA associations seemingly driven largely by CMV exposure. In an earlier analysis of fewer than 700 of the donors, most TCR beta V segments appeared in productive rearrangements about 87% or about 30% of the time, broadly matching IMGT annotations. Presence/absence analyses assumed roughly uniform sequencing depth across donors, an assumption that may not hold. Because some donors lacked HLA typing at each locus, the association tests relied only on the typed subset. Cytomegalovirus status was reported to be diagnosed by the classifier with high specificity and sensitivity in both the original and validation cohorts. At a false discovery rate of 0.05, a later analysis linked about 17,000 TCR beta sequences to specific HLA alleles. In vitro tests confirmed that a few of the cytomegalovirus-associated TCR beta chains recognize cytomegalovirus antigens. A further reported finding was that TCR beta sequences accurately predicted the HLA-A and HLA-B alleles for most subjects in the first cohort. Only TCR beta chains were sequenced in this cohort, and the absence of alpha or paired-chain data limited detectable features. In the study, around 160 TCR beta chains were listed as associated with cytomegalovirus. When HLA alleles, especially DR and DQ, strongly co-occurred, TCR associations were difficult to assign to individual alleles. In a later analysis, HLA-associated TCR beta chains were found to be more clonally expanded and to have lower generation probabilities than equally common non-associated chains. A later genetic analysis reported fewer N-insertions in productive TCRs among donors in an Asian-associated ancestry cluster than the roughly 620-donor mean. According to a later analysis, TCR association rates differed among HLA loci, with DRB1 alleles showing the most associated TCRs and HLA-C alleles showing the fewest. Over 15 rarely observed V segments, including chromosome 9 orphons, were excluded from the earlier analysis of about 500 of the donors because counts were too low. For the cohort, immune exposure information was limited to CMV serostatus. A group of highly shared sequence variants was considered likely to be a technical artifact of the sequencing pipeline. Linkage disequilibrium might explain the correlated functional status among segregating V segments, but an unknown experimental factor could not be excluded. Across donors, most TCR sequences were observed very rarely, whereas some public TCRs were present in many individuals. The 87-base-pair reads could not distinguish some IMGT-functional V segments, including TRBV6-2 and TRBV6-3, so those segments were excluded.

The table lists this clone with a few counts. Its recognized antigen is unknown. Within one base of it there is no much larger clone, and no base qualities were kept. CDR3 length: 12 amino acids, cysteine to phenylalanine. The only DNA kept is the CDR3, 36 bases in frame from the first base. V is shortened by 5 bases, J by 3 bases, and the region joining them spans 8 bases. In the germline V gene, CDR1 corresponds to MNHEY and CDR2 to SVGAGI. Recombination linked TRBV6-5 to TRBJ2-7; no D segment can be confidently identified. The sequence was obtained from a woman in her thirties or forties in good health and CMV-seropositive. Material for sequencing was PBMCs. The nucleotides read TGTGCCAGCAGTAAACAGCTCTACGAGCAGTACTTC. Protein translation: CASSKQLYEQYF.